This entry lists 26 T cell receptor beta chains sequenced from one sample in a study of T cell repertoires in cytomegalovirus infection. A single record per CDR3 protein comes from TCRdb applying MiXCR to the reads. This table holds about 530,000 distinct CDR3 sequences, more than 20% found once. Sequencing was performed on PBMCs. The receptors shown here come from a human donor in good health (CMV status not recorded). Some clones in this sample may be carry-over from other donors' samples.

The chain's CDR3 is CASSESLAGAVDTQYF. For the CDR3, the DNA is TGCGCCAGCAGTGAGTCACTAGCGGGAGCGGTAGATACGCAGTATTTT. The gene calls are TRBV10-1 and TRBJ2-3; TRBD2 matches at 11 bases. This CDR3 contains 16 residues. J lost 5 bases, V lost 0 bases, and 4 bases had no gene match. The germline V gene has CDR1 WNHNN and CDR2 SYGVQD (reference sequence).

This clonotype was counted a few times. J is TRBJ1-3 and V is TRBV10-3; possible D gene TRBD1, 6 bases. V was clipped by 2 bases and J by 4 bases, with 6 bases between them. The germline CDR1 and CDR2 sequences are ENHRY and SYGVKD. The CDR3 consists of 13 residues. The CDR3 loop reads CAISEDRGNTIYF. The CDR3 region has the DNA TGTGCCATCAGTGAGGACAGGGGAAACACCATATATTTT.

CDR3 nucleotide sequence: TGTGCCAGCAGTTTGACGGCCAGGGATGTAAGCGAGCAGTACTTC. It codes for CASSLTARDVSEQYF. The gene calls are TRBV28 and TRBJ2-7; D perhaps matches TRBD1 (5 bases). The CDR3 has 15 amino acids. Germline CDR1 reads MDHEN; CDR2 reads SYDVKM. Trimming stripped 3 bases from V and 6 bases from J, with 18 bases between.

This clonotype has a count of ten or more. The rearrangement joins TRBV7-9 to TRBJ2-7, with 10 nucleotides matching TRBD1. V dropped 5 bases and J dropped 5; count of bases not matched to a gene: 9. The CDR3 is 15 amino acids. Germline V gene sequence: CDR1 SEHNR, CDR2 FQNEAQ (reference sequence). The CDR3 region is CASSPGDRGTHEQYF. CDR3 coding DNA: TGTGCCAGCAGCCCTGGGGACAGGGGCACCCACGAGCAGTACTTC. Full variable domain (remainder filled in from reference TRBV7-9 and TRBJ2-7): DTGVSQNPRHKITKRGQNVTFRCDPISEHNRLYWYRQTLGQGPEFLTYFQNEAQLEKSRLLSDRFSAERPKGSFSTLEIQRTEQGDSAMYLCASSPGDRGTHEQYFGPGTRLTVT.

This clonotype was counted only a few times. V usage is TRBV12-3 or TRBV12-4 and J usage is TRBJ2-6, with a tentative D call TRBD1 (6 bases). CDR3 length: 17 residues. Trimming pared 9 bases from V and 0 bases from J, leaving 18 bases between. CDR3 nucleotides: TGTGCCAGTCAAACCGGACAGCGCGACTCTGGGGCCAACGTCCTGACTTTC. This encodes CASQTGQRDSGANVLTF.

The chain uses TRBV6-6 and TRBJ2-7; weak D call: TRBD2 (5 bases). CDR3 length: 14 residues. Germline V gives CDR1 MNHNY, CDR2 SVGAGI (reference sequence). The V end lost 2 bases, the J end lost 4 bases, and 12 bases lay between the germline ends. The CDR3 DNA follows: TGTGCCAGCAGTTACAATGGAGGAGAGTACGAGCAGTACGTC. As protein: CASSYNGGEYEQYV.

The gene calls are TRBV2 and TRBJ1-5; D is ambiguous. Germline V lookup: CDR1 SNHLY, CDR2 FYNNEI. This CDR3 spans 13 amino acids. Trimming shortened V by 7 bases and J by 3 bases, and 10 bases separated the two germline ends. CDR3 residues: CASIGSNNQPQHF. Here the CDR3 DNA reads TGTGCCAGCATAGGGTCGAACAATCAGCCCCAGCATTTT.

This clonotype has a count of ten or more. The chain joins TRBV7-2 to TRBJ2-2, with 11 bases identical to TRBD1. This CDR3 has 15 amino acids. After removal of 5 bases from V and 6 bases from J, the junction contained 5 bases not matched to a gene. Germline V gene lookup returns CDR1 SGHTA and CDR2 FQGNSA. CDR3 sequence reads: CASSRGGQGAGELFF. CDR3 in DNA: TGTGCCAGCAGCCGGGGGGGACAGGGGGCCGGGGAGCTGTTTTTT.

The chain joins TRBV5-6 to TRBJ1-2; D gene ambiguous. The CDR3 is made up of 15 amino acids. V was cut by 3 bases and J by 3 bases, with 15 bases left in between. Germline values: CDR1 SGHDT, CDR2 YYEEEE. CDR3 region: CASSSRRGPDYGYTF. CDR3 bases: TGTGCCAGCAGCTCCCGGCGCGGCCCGGACTATGGCTACACCTTC. The variable domain in full, completed from reference TRBV5-6 and TRBJ1-2, reads DAGVTQSPTHLIKTRGQQVTLRCSPKSGHDTVSWYQQALGQGPQFIFQYYEEEERQRGNFPDRFSGHQFPNYSSELNVNALLLGDSALYLCASSSRRGPDYGYTFGSGTRLTVV.

The chain combines TRBV6-1 with TRBJ2-7; D possibly matches TRBD1 or TRBD2 (6 bases each). Trimming left V 2 bases short and J 0 bases short, with 14 bases between. CDR3 length: 16 amino acids. CDR1 MNHNS and CDR2 SASEGT come from the germline V gene. The CDR3 DNA reads as TGTGCCAGCAGTGAAACGCGGGGACATCTCTCCTACGAGCAGTACGTC. It codes for CASSETRGHLSYEQYV.

The chain couples TRBV9 to TRBJ1-1; maybe TRBD1 (6 bases). Trimming shortened V by 3 bases and J by 10 bases, and 13 bases separated the two germline ends. The CDR3 extends over 12 amino acids. The germline V gene has CDR1 SGDLS and CDR2 YYNGEE. In DNA, the CDR3 is TGTGCCAGCAGCGGATTACAGGGAACAGCTTTCTTT. Its translation: CASSGLQGTAFF.

This clonotype was counted only a few times. This chain uses TRBV28 with TRBJ2-1; D perhaps matches TRBD1 (6 bases). Germline CDR1 and CDR2: MDHEN and SYDVKM. Trimming left V 8 bases short and J 4 bases short, with 15 bases between. The CDR3 has 14 residues. The CDR3: CASFLGHRYNEQFF. The DNA of the CDR3 is TGTGCCAGCTTTTTGGGACACCGGTACAATGAGCAGTTCTTC.

The gene calls are TRBV28 and TRBJ2-2; unclear D gene. The CDR3 has 14 residues. Germline V gene sequence: CDR1 MDHEN, CDR2 SYDVKM. V was pared by 4 bases and J by 4 bases, with 10 bases between. CDR3 DNA sequence: TGTGCCAGCAGTTCCTCGTGGGGCACCGGGGAGCTGTTTTTT. Residues: CASSSSWGTGELFF.

This clonotype was observed a few times. The chain links TRBV6-2 or TRBV6-3 to TRBJ2-7; D uncertain. The length of the CDR3 is 12 residues. The V end was cut by 6 bases, the J end by 6 bases, with 12 bases between. Germline CDR1 MNHEY, CDR2 SVGEGT. Here the CDR3 DNA reads TGTGCCAGCAGGAACGAGAACCCCGAGCAGTACTTC. It yields the protein CASRNENPEQYF.

The table lists this clonotype with a few counts. J is TRBJ2-3 and V is TRBV12-3 or TRBV12-4, with D perhaps TRBD2 (5 bases). The CDR3 is 14 amino acids. V lost 5 bases and J 3 bases, leaving 12 bases between the germline ends. This CDR3 reads CASSPWTGTDTQYF. CDR3 in DNA: TGTGCCAGCAGTCCCTGGACGGGGACAGATACGCAGTATTTT.

This chain joins TRBV6-8 and TRBJ2-5, with D possibly TRBD1 on 5 matching bases. The length of the CDR3 is 14 residues. Germline lookup yields CDR1 MNHGY and CDR2 SAAAGT. The germline V and J ends were trimmed by 5 bases and 3 bases, with 13 bases remaining between them. The CDR3 spells CASSLRNRKETQYF. CDR3 bases: TGTGCCAGCAGTCTACGGAACAGGAAAGAGACCCAGTACTTC.

This clonotype was observed a few times. The chain links TRBV19 to TRBJ2-2; either TRBD1 or TRBD2 may fit D (6 bases each). Trimming removed 7 bases at V and 3 bases at J, with 18 bases between. Germline V gene sequence: CDR1 LNHDA, CDR2 SQIVND (reference sequence). The CDR3 covers 16 residues. This chain's CDR3 is CASTSRRGAYTGELFF. CDR3 DNA: TGTGCCAGTACCTCCCGAAGGGGGGCGTACACCGGGGAGCTGTTTTTT.

This clonotype was counted only a few times. J is TRBJ2-3 and V is TRBV7-2; TRBD2 matches at 14 bases. Germline V lookup: CDR1 SGHTA, CDR2 FQGNSA. With V trimmed by 5 bases and J by 5 bases, 6 bases remained unmatched. The CDR3 totals 16 residues. The CDR3 spells CASSRGLAGGVDTQYF. The DNA for the CDR3 is TGTGCCAGCAGCCGAGGACTAGCGGGAGGTGTAGATACGCAGTATTTT.

This clonotype was seen more than once but under ten times. The chain links TRBV4-1 to TRBJ1-4, with TRBD1 matching 8 bases. This CDR3 is 15 amino acids long. Germline V gene data show CDR1 as MGHRA and CDR2 as YSYEKL. Germline trimming cut 5 bases from V and 8 bases from J; bases unmatched to any gene: 10. The CDR3 sequence: CASSFPGTGSEKLFF. CDR3 nucleotide sequence: TGCGCCAGCAGCTTCCCCGGGACAGGTAGCGAAAAACTGTTTTTT.

This clonotype appeared a few times. The CDR3 is CASRRDRGITGELFF. CDR3 DNA sequence: TGTGCCAGCAGAAGGGACAGGGGAATTACCGGGGAGCTGTTTTTT. This sequence joins TRBV6-5 and TRBJ2-2, with 10 bases matching TRBD1. The CDR3 has 15 amino acids. The V gene end was trimmed by 6 bases and the J gene end by 5 bases; junction bases not matched to a gene: 6. Germline V gene sequence: CDR1 MNHEY, CDR2 SVGAGI.

The chain links TRBV20-1 to TRBJ2-5; 7 nucleotides match TRBD2. The germline CDR1 and CDR2 sequences are DFQATT and SNEGSKA (reference sequence). V lost 5 bases and J lost 1; bases outside the gene matches: 4. The CDR3 extends over 13 amino acids. DNA for the CDR3: TGCAGTGCTCTTAGCGGGTCCCAAGAGACCCAGTACTTC. Its translation is CSALSGSQETQYF.

The rearrangement joins TRBV6-1 to TRBJ2-3, with D unresolved. V was clipped by 2 bases and J by 0 bases, with 6 bases between them. CDR3 length: 14 amino acids. Germline CDR1 reads MNHNS; CDR2 reads SASEGT. CDR3 nucleotide sequence: TGTGCCAGCAGTGAACAACTTAGCACAGATACGCAGTATTTT. Encoded protein: CASSEQLSTDTQYF.

The chain couples TRBV20-1 to TRBJ2-5; weak D call: TRBD1 (6 bases). Germline CDR1 and CDR2: DFQATT and SNEGSKA (reference sequence). Trimming shortened V by 2 bases and J by 5 bases, and 12 bases separated the two germline ends. The CDR3 is 13 residues long. The CDR3 region has the DNA TGCAGTGCTAGACTAGGGGGTCGGGAGACCCAGTACTTC. Translation: CSARLGGRETQYF.

The table lists this clonotype with many counts. The chain is built from TRBV7-2 and TRBJ1-1, with D perhaps TRBD1 (5 bases). The length of the CDR3 is 16 residues. Germline V CDR1 and CDR2: SGHTA, FQGNSA. V lost 3 bases to trimming and J lost 6 bases, with 20 bases between them. CDR3 nucleotides: TGTGCCAGCAGCTTCAGCCACAGGTTTTTTGGGGCTGAAGCTTTCTTT. The encoded protein is CASSFSHRFFGAEAFF.

This clonotype was seen only a few times. The chain joins TRBV24-1 to TRBJ2-1; D call uncertain. The V and J ends lost 5 bases and 0 bases respectively, with 7 bases between them. Germline CDR1 reads KGHDR; CDR2 reads SFDVKD. The CDR3 loop spans 14 amino acids. CDR3: CATSGQSSYNEQFF. DNA for the CDR3: TGTGCCACCAGTGGACAAAGCTCCTACAATGAGCAGTTCTTC.

V and J are TRBV6-5 and TRBJ1-4, with 8 bases aligning to TRBD1. The germline gives CDR1 MNHEY, CDR2 SVGAGI. The CDR3 runs 16 residues. Trimming at V came to 6 bases and at J to 7 bases, leaving 13 bases not matched to a gene. In DNA form, the CDR3 reads TGTGCCAGCAGAAAGATATCAGGGGGCTTTGGTGAAAAACTGTTTTTT. It encodes CASRKISGGFGEKLFF.